The source of this TCR beta chain is a study of cytomegalovirus exposure and HLA in healthy donors. This CDR3 spans 14 amino acids. CDR1 is MNHEY, CDR2 SVGAGI, per germline. V lost 5 bases and J lost 6, with 14 bases in between. The PCR used 60 Vbeta and 13 Jbeta primers. Sequenced by immunoSEQ multiplex PCR; TCRdb stores in-frame clones only, minus some. The table lists 100,000 to 150,000 clones, 75% to 85% of them singletons. V and J are TRBV6-5 and TRBJ1-5; a weak D match, TRBD1 (6 bases). The TCR comes from a female donor in good health and CMV-seropositive. The sequenced sample was PBMCs. The DNA of the CDR3 is TGTGCCAGCAGTCTCACAGGGTGGGGTCAGCCCCAGCATTTT. This sequence encodes CASSLTGWGQPQHF.